This T cell receptor (beta chain) derives from a study of T cell responses to AZD1222 COVID-19 vaccine. Sequencing was performed with immunoSEQ multiplex PCR; in TCRdb, only in-frame clones are kept and a portion is missing. The sample includes some 36,000 clones, approximately 91% seen only once; the top ten take 5.5% to 8%. Points from the study as a whole: Baseline testing showed seropositivity in only a handful of AZD1222 recipients.

This clone was seen just once. No antigen is known for it. This CDR3 spans 13 amino acids. V was trimmed by 5 bases and J by 7 bases, leaving 12 bases between them. Germline V gene sequence: CDR1 WSHSY, CDR2 SAAADI. V is TRBV10-2 and J is TRBJ2-1; D gene ambiguous. The origin of this receptor is an adult in good health. The specimen comprised peripheral blood, sampled on day 0 of AZD1222 vaccination. The CDR3 bases are TGCGCCAGCAGTAACCAGATCTCGAATGAGCAGTTCTTC. It codes for CASSNQISNEQFF.